This T cell receptor beta chain was identified in a study of cytomegalovirus exposure and HLA in healthy donors. Overall study results and limits: It was only CMV serostatus that was available as immune exposure information. Association of roughly 17,000 TCR beta sequences with HLA alleles was found at 0.05 false discovery rate in a later analysis.

To note about this clone: What it recognizes is unknown.

The CDR3 has 14 amino acids. Germline loops: CDR1 LNHDA, CDR2 SQIVND (reference sequence). Germline trimming cut 7 bases from V and 5 bases from J; bases unmatched to any gene: 6. The study ran its PCR with 60 Vbeta and 13 Jbeta primers. Authors' processing steps: As a later analysis found, there were 80 million or so unique TCR beta chains, of which roughly 11 million were shared. Profiled with immunoSEQ multiplex PCR; TCRdb holds only in-frame clones, not every one. The DNA gave D and trimming, while V, J and clone size come from that table. This sample yields 120,000 or so clones, of which around 80% are seen a single time; roughly 3.6% belongs to the top ten. In nominal health when sampled, donors likely had unrecorded immune exposures nonetheless.

The V call is TRBV19, the J call TRBJ1-2, with TRBD1 matching 11 bases. This TCR derives from a man aged 25 to 40 in good health and CMV-seronegative. The sequenced material came from PBMCs. The CDR3 nucleotides are TGTGCCAGTACCGGACAGGGGGCGCAATATGGCTACACCTTC. Translating it yields CASTGQGAQYGYTF.